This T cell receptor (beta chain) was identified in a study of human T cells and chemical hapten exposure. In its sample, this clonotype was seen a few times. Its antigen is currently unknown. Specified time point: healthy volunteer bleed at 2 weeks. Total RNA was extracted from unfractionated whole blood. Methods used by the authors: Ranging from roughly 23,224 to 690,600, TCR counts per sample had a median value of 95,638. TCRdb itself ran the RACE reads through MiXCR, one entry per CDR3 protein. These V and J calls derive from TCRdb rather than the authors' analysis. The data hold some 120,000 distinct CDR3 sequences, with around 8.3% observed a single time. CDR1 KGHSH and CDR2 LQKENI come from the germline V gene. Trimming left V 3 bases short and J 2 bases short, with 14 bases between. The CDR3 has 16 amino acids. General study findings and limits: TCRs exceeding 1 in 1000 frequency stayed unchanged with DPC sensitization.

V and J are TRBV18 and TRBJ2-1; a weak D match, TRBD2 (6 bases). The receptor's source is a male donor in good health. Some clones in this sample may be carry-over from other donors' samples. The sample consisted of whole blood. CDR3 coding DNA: TGTGCCAGCTCACCGTGGACCGGGAGCACCTACAATGAGCAGTTCTTC. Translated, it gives CASSPWTGSTYNEQFF.